This paragraph covers one T cell receptor (beta chain) sequence. These data come from a study of OX40 agonist ivuxolimab in advanced cancers. CDR3 size: 14 residues. The germline V gene encodes CDR1 SGHRS and CDR2 YFSETQ. V was clipped by 4 bases and J by 0 bases, with 8 bases between them. Measured with immunoSEQ multiplex PCR; TCRdb has only the in-frame clones, and not every one. The table lists 40,000 to 60,000 clones, around 90% of them singletons. The clonotype comes from an adult with an advanced solid tumor such as melanoma, head and neck, liver or kidney cancer. This specimen consisted of CD4+ or CD8+ T cells sorted from blood, obtained in a trial of the OX40 agonist ivuxolimab. The chain couples TRBV5-1 to TRBJ1-3; D remains unclear. CDR3 DNA: TGCGCCAGCAGCCCGGAATACTCTGGAAACACCATATATTTT. Translating gives CASSPEYSGNTIYF.